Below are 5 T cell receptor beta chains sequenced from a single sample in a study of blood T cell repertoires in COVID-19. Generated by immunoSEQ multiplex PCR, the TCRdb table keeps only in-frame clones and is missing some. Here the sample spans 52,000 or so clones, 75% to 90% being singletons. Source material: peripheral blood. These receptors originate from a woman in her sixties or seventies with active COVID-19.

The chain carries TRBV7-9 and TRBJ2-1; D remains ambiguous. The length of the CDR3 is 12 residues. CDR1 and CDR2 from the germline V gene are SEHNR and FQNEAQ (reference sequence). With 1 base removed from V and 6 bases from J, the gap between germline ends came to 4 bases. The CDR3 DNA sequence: TGTGCCAGCAGCTTAGTACTCAATGAGCAGTTCTTC. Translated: CASSLVLNEQFF.

The CDR3 DNA is TGTGCCAGCAGCTGGGGGCGCGGTGAAAAACTGTTTTTT. It specifies CASSWGRGEKLFF. V is TRBV6-5 and J is TRBJ1-4; a weak D match, TRBD1 (6 bases). The V end was cut by 6 bases, the J end by 7 bases, with 12 bases between. The CDR3 has 13 amino acids. Looked up from germline, CDR1 is MNHEY and CDR2 is SVGAGI.

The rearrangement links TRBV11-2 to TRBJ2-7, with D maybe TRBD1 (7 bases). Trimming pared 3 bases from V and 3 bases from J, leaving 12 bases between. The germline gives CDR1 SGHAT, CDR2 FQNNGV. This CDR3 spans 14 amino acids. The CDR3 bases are TGTGCCAGCAGCTTCGGGCAGGGGGGCTACGAGCAGTACTTC. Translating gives CASSFGQGGYEQYF. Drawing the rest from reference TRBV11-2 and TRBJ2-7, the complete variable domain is EAGVAQSPRYKIIEKRQSVAFWCNPISGHATLYWYQQILGQGPKLLIQFQNNGVVDDSQLPKDRFSAERLKGVDSTLKIQPAKLEDSAVYLCASSFGQGGYEQYFGPGTRLTVT.

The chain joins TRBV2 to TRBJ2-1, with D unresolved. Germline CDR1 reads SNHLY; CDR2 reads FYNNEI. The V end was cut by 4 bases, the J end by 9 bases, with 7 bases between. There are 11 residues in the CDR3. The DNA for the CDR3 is TGTGCCAGCAGTGTCCCAATTGAGCAGTTCTTC. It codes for CASSVPIEQFF.

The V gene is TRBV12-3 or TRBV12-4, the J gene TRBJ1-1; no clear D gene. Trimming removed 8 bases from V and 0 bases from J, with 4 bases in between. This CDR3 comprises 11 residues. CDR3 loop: CASFMNTEAFF. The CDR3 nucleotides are TGTGCCAGCTTCATGAACACTGAAGCTTTCTTT.